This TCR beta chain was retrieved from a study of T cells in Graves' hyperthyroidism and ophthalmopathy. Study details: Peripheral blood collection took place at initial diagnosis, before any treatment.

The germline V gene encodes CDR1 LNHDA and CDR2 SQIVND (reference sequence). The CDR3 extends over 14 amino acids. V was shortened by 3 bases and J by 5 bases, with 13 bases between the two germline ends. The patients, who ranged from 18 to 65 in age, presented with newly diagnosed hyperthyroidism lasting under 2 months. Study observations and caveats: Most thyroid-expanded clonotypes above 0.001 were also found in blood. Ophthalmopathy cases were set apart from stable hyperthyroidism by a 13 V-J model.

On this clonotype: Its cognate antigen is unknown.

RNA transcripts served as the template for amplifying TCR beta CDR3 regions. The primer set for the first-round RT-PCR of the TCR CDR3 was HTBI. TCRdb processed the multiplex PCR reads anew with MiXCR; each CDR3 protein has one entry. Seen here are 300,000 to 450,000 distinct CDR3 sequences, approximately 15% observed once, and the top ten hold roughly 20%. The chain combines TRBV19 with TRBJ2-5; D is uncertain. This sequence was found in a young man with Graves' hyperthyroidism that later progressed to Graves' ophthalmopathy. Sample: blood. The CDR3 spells CASSIRTVGETQYF. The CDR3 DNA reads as TGTGCCAGTAGTATTAGGACCGTCGGCGAGACCCAGTACTTC.